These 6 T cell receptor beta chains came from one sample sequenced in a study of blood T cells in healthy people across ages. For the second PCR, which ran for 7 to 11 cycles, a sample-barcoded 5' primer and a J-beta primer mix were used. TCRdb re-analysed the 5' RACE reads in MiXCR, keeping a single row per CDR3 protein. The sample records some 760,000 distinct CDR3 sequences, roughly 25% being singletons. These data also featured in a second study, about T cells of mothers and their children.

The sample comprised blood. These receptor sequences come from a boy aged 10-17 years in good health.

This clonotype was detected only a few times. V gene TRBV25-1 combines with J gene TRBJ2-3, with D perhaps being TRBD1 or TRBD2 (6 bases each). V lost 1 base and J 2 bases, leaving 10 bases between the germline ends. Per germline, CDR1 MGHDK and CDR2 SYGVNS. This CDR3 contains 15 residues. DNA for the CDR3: TGTGCCAGCAGTGAATCGAGGGGGGACACAGATACGCAGTATTTT. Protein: CASSESRGDTDTQYF. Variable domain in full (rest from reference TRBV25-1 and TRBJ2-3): EADIYQTPRYLVIGTGKKITLECSQTMGHDKMYWYQQDPGMELHLIHYSYGVNSTEKGDLSSESTVSRIRTEHFPLTLESARPSHTSQYLCASSESRGDTDTQYFGPGTRLTVL.

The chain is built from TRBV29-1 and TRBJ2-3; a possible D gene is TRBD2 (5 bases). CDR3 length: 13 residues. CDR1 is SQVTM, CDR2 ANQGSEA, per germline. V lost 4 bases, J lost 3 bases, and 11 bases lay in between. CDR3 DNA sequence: TGCAGCGTTGCACAACTAGTTACAGATACGCAGTATTTT. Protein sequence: CSVAQLVTDTQYF.

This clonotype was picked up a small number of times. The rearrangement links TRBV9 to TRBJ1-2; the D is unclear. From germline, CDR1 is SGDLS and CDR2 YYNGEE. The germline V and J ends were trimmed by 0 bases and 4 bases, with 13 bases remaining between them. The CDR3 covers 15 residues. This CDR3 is CASSVAEGSLYGYTF. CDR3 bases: TGTGCCAGCAGCGTAGCGGAGGGCTCCCTCTATGGCTACACCTTC.

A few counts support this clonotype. The CDR3 here is CASSQHPVGDSYEQYF. The CDR3 nucleotides read TGTGCCAGCAGCCAACATCCCGTCGGAGACAGTTACGAGCAGTACTTC. The chain joins TRBV7-9 to TRBJ2-7; TRBD1 might be the D (5 bases). Germline V gives CDR1 SEHNR, CDR2 FQNEAQ (reference sequence). The CDR3 consists of 16 residues. Deletions cut 5 bases from V and 4 bases from J, with 21 bases between.

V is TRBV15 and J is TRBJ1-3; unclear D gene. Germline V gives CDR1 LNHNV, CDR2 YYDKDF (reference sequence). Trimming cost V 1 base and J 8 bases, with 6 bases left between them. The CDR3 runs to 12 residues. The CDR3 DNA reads TGTGCCACCAGCAGAGGTCCGGACACCATATATTTT. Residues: CATSRGPDTIYF. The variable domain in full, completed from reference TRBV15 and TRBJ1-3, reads DAMVIQNPRYQVTQFGKPVTLSCSQTLNHNVMYWYQQKSSQAPKLLFHYYDKDFNNEADTPDNFQSRRPNTSFCFLDIRSPGLGDTAMYLCATSRGPDTIYFGEGSWLTVV.

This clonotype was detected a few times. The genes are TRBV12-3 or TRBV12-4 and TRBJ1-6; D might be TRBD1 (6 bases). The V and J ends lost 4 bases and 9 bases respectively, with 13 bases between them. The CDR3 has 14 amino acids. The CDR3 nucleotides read TGTGCCAGCAGTTCCAACACAGGGAGTTCACCCCTCCACTTT. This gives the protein CASSSNTGSSPLHF.